This is a list of T cell receptor beta chains from one sample in a study of shared clonotypes between healthy human individuals. The table came from immunoSEQ multiplex PCR; TCRdb's copy has only in-frame clones and leaves some out. Of 950,000 to 1,300,000 clones in the sample, approximately 76% were seen once. Sequences were obtained from memory CD4+ T cells sorted from blood. The receptors were sampled from a man aged 18-30 years in good health. CDR3s include the opening cysteine and the closing phenylalanine or tryptophan. A D gene is named only where the DNA matches it firmly. Clone sizes are given selectively: once, few, many, or a class where the clone is expanded.

J gene,V gene,clone size,D gene,CDR3 DNA,CDR3 protein
TRBJ2-5,TRBV6-5,NA,NA,TGTGCCAGCAGTTACCTATACCAAGAGACCCAGTACTTC,CASSYLYQETQYF
TRBJ2-5,TRBV5-1,NA,TRBD2,TGCGCCAGCAGCGCCGTAGCGGGAGGGCCGGGGGAGACCCAGTACTTC,CASSAVAGGPGETQYF
TRBJ1-5,TRBV10-3,NA,NA,TGTGCCATCGGCGCAGGGGTGGAGCCCCAGCATTTT,CAIGAGVEPQHF
TRBJ2-7,TRBV4-1,NA,NA,TGCGCCAGCAGCCAAGGAATTCAGATCTCCTACGAGCAGTACTTC,CASSQGIQISYEQYF
TRBJ2-7,TRBV19,NA,NA,TGTGCCAGTAGTACGGGACTTTTAACCTACGAGCAGTACTTC,CASSTGLLTYEQYF
TRBJ2-7,TRBV6-1,few,TRBD1,TGTGCCAGCAGCAGAGGACAGGGGAGCTCCTACGAGCAGTACTTC,CASSRGQGSSYEQYF
TRBJ1-5,TRBV5-1,NA,TRBD1,TGCGCCAGCAGCTTGACGACAGGGAATAATCAGCCCCAGCATTTT,CASSLTTGNNQPQHF
TRBJ2-7,TRBV18,NA,NA,TGTGCCAGCTCACCGGGCCCCTTGTTTCCAGGAGGCTCCTACGAGCAGTACTTC,CASSPGPLFPGGSYEQYF
TRBJ1-2,TRBV19,NA,NA,TGTGCCAGTAGTACCTCTACTGGAAAGGTGGCTCATGGCTACACCTTC,CASSTSTGKVAHGYTF
TRBJ1-1,TRBV30,NA,TRBD1,TGTGCCTGGGACAGGGTAGGCACTGAAGCTTTCTTT,CAWDRVGTEAFF
TRBJ1-1,TRBV28,NA,NA,TGTGCCAGCAGATCTAAAGTCTGGGGCACTGAAGCTTTCTTT,CASRSKVWGTEAFF
TRBJ2-7,TRBV6-1,many,NA,TGTGCCAGCACCCTACAGGGCTCGACCCCCTACGAGCAGTACTTC,CASTLQGSTPYEQYF
TRBJ2-1,TRBV2,NA,TRBD1,TGTGCCAGCAGCGAACCTCGAGGGGGCCGAAACAATGAGCAGTTCTTC,CASSEPRGGRNNEQFF
TRBJ2-1,TRBV6-5,NA,TRBD2,TGTGCCAGCAGCCTCTGGGCGGGAGCTGAGCAGTTCTTC,CASSLWAGAEQFF
TRBJ1-5,TRBV7-7,many,TRBD1,TGTGCTAGCAGCGAACCGACAGGGGCCAATCCTACTAGCAATCAGCCCCAGCATTTT,CASSEPTGANPTSNQPQHF
TRBJ2-2,TRBV5-1,NA,TRBD1,TGCGCCAGCAGCGGGACAGGGAATCCGAACACCGGGGAGCTGTTTTTT,CASSGTGNPNTGELFF
TRBJ2-4,TRBV7-2,NA,NA,TGTGCCAGCGGCTTGGGGCAGGCCAAAAACATTCAGTACTTC,CASGLGQAKNIQYF
TRBJ1-1,TRBV6-1,NA,NA,TGTGCCAGCACGAGACAGCCGAACACTGAAGCTTTCTTT,CASTRQPNTEAFF
TRBJ1-4,TRBV7-9,once,TRBD1,TGTGCCAGCAGCTGGGGACAGGGGAAAGTCGGTGAAAAACTGTTTTTT,CASSWGQGKVGEKLFF
TRBJ1-4,TRBV5-1,NA,NA,TGCGCCAGCAGCTTGGCCGGTACTAATGAAAAACTGTTTTTT,CASSLAGTNEKLFF
TRBJ1-3,TRBV6-5,NA,NA,TGTGCCAGCAGTTACTCTATTGACGGCTCTGGAAACACCATATATTTT,CASSYSIDGSGNTIYF
TRBJ2-3,TRBV16,many,NA,TGTGCCAGCAGCGATCGCGGGGAGAGCACAGATACGCAGTATTTT,CASSDRGESTDTQYF
TRBJ2-7,TRBV7-6,NA,TRBD1,TGTGCCAGCAGCTCTCGACAGGGCAGCTCCTACGAGCAGTACTTC,CASSSRQGSSYEQYF
TRBJ2-5,TRBV5-6,NA,NA,TGTGCCAGCAGCGCCCCTAGCGTCTACCAAGAGACCCAGTACTTC,CASSAPSVYQETQYF
TRBJ1-1,TRBV5-1,many,NA,TGCGCCAGCAGCCGAGAACAGGGTGGGGAAGCTTTCTTT,CASSREQGGEAFF
TRBJ2-2,TRBV2,NA,NA,TGTGCCAGCAGAGCCGGAGGGTGGGGGGAGCTGTTTTTT,CASRAGGWGELFF
TRBJ2-1,TRBV6-5,NA,NA,TGTGCCAGCACCGGGGGGACATACAATGAGCAGTTCTTC,CASTGGTYNEQFF
TRBJ2-5,TRBV27,NA,NA,TGTGCCAGCATGGACAGCGAAGAGACCCAGTACTTC,CASMDSEETQYF
TRBJ2-7,TRBV30,NA,NA,TGTGCCTGGAATGGGGGGTGGAGCTCCTACGAGCAGTACTTC,CAWNGGWSSYEQYF
TRBJ2-5,TRBV10-3,NA,NA,TGTGCCATCAGCCCGAGGGGCGGGGAAGAGACCCAGTACTTC,CAISPRGGEETQYF
TRBJ1-3,TRBV28,NA,NA,TGTGCCACCTTTGTCAGGCAGGGAACTGGAAACACCATATATTTT,CATFVRQGTGNTIYF
TRBJ1-5,TRBV14,NA,NA,TGTGCCAGCAGCCAAGCGGACAGTAGCAATCAGCCCCAGCATTTT,CASSQADSSNQPQHF
TRBJ2-2,TRBV20-1,NA,NA,TGCAGTGCTACAGGAGGCGGGGAGCTGTTTTTT,CSATGGGELFF
TRBJ2-7,TRBV4-1,NA,TRBD1,TGCGCCAGCAGCCCCGGCCGGGCCAGGGGGAGCTCCTACGAGCAGTACTTC,CASSPGRARGSSYEQYF
TRBJ2-7,TRBV18,NA,NA,TGTGCCAGCTCACCACCGGCAGGGACCTACGAGCAGTACTTC,CASSPPAGTYEQYF
TRBJ1-1,TRBV2,few,TRBD1,TGTGCCAGCAGCTGGGACAGCCGGTACACTGAAGCTTTCTTT,CASSWDSRYTEAFF
TRBJ2-7,TRBV27,NA,NA,TGTGCCAGCAAACGGGTGCCCTACGAGCAGTACTTC,CASKRVPYEQYF
TRBJ2-5,TRBV6-1,NA,NA,TGTGCCACCGCCTATTCCACTAGTAAGGAGACCCAGTACTTC,CATAYSTSKETQYF
TRBJ2-7,TRBV9,NA,TRBD2,TGTGCCAGCAGCGTGGGTCCCCTGACCTTAGCGGGAGGCCCGTTCCCCTTGTACTTC,CASSVGPLTLAGGPFPLYF
TRBJ2-2,TRBV2,once,TRBD1,TGTGCCAGCAAGGGGACAGGGGACGGGGAGCTGTTTTTT,CASKGTGDGELFF
TRBJ2-7,TRBV6-1,NA,TRBD1,TGTGCCAGCAGGGGGACAGGGATTTCCTACGAGCAGTACTTC,CASRGTGISYEQYF
TRBJ2-7,TRBV5-5,NA,TRBD2,TGTGCCAGCAGCCCAGGACTAGCGGACTGGTACGAGCAGTACTTC,CASSPGLADWYEQYF